Listed below are T cell receptor beta chains from one sample, sequenced in a study of blood T cell repertoires in COVID-19. Some clones are missing from TCRdb's copy, which holds only in-frame ones; the method was immunoSEQ multiplex PCR. Of roughly 180,000 clones in the sample, approximately 87% were seen once. Sequencing was done on a sample of PBMCs or T cells enriched from blood (not recorded which). The origin of the receptors is a woman aged 45-60 years who had recovered from COVID-19. Each CDR3 is given without its conserved first and last residue. Each record gives: CDR3 protein, V gene, D gene. The D gene is left open where the match is weak.

CDR3aa: ASRTRGFGQPQH
v_gene: TRBV7-8
d_gene: .

CDR3aa: ASTDQGQSGYT
v_gene: TRBV9
d_gene: .

CDR3aa: AISDEGNTEAF
v_gene: TRBV10-3
d_gene: .

CDR3aa: ASSTGGGGSNQPQH
v_gene: TRBV19
d_gene: .

CDR3aa: ASSFKQNGYT
v_gene: TRBV7-9
d_gene: .

CDR3aa: ASSPRGVSSYNEQF
v_gene: TRBV5-1
d_gene: TRBD2

CDR3aa: ASSPLEGREF
v_gene: TRBV12-3/TRBV12-4
d_gene: .

CDR3aa: ASSLWDRSTDTQY
v_gene: TRBV7-6
d_gene: TRBD1

CDR3aa: SASRRTEAF
v_gene: TRBV20-1
d_gene: .

CDR3aa: ASSEPQASGGYT
v_gene: TRBV5-1
d_gene: .

CDR3aa: ASSPPLRVSGNTIY
v_gene: TRBV18
d_gene: .

CDR3aa: ASRQGESSPLH
v_gene: TRBV5-1
d_gene: .

CDR3aa: AWSGTGLNEKLF
v_gene: TRBV30
d_gene: TRBD1

CDR3aa: ASSPYQGGSNSPLH
v_gene: TRBV5-6
d_gene: .

CDR3aa: ASSRRGQIYGYT
v_gene: TRBV19
d_gene: TRBD1

CDR3aa: AWSPTTEGESQY
v_gene: TRBV30
d_gene: .

CDR3aa: ASSYQYNEQF
v_gene: TRBV6-2/TRBV6-3
d_gene: .

CDR3aa: ASSLDHGGSRRTGELF
v_gene: TRBV11-3
d_gene: .